Listed here is a single T cell receptor beta chain. Its antigen is currently unknown. The PCR had 60 Vbeta and 13 Jbeta primers. The method was immunoSEQ multiplex PCR; TCRdb's version includes in-frame clones alone and lacks a portion of them. The sample holds some 180,000 clones; 82% are singletons and the top ten take about 1.5%. Unmatched junction bases numbered 9, after V lost 4 bases and J lost 6 bases. The CDR3 is made up of 14 amino acids. Germline CDR1 and CDR2: LGHNA and YSLEER. The data belong to a study of cytomegalovirus exposure and HLA in healthy donors. Background on the study: Earlier, almost 120 million unique TCR beta sequences were recovered from around 180 million T cells by an analysis. General observations from the study: TCR beta chain V- and J-gene trimming was linked, in a later analysis, to a missense variant in DCLRE1C.

The sequence came from a man in his forties in good health and CMV-seronegative. Sequenced material: PBMCs. The chain combines TRBV4-3 with TRBJ2-7; 7 nucleotides agree with TRBD1. CDR3 in DNA: TGCGCCAGCAGCCTAAGCAGGGGGAGTAGCGAGCAGTACTTC. This encodes CASSLSRGSSEQYF.